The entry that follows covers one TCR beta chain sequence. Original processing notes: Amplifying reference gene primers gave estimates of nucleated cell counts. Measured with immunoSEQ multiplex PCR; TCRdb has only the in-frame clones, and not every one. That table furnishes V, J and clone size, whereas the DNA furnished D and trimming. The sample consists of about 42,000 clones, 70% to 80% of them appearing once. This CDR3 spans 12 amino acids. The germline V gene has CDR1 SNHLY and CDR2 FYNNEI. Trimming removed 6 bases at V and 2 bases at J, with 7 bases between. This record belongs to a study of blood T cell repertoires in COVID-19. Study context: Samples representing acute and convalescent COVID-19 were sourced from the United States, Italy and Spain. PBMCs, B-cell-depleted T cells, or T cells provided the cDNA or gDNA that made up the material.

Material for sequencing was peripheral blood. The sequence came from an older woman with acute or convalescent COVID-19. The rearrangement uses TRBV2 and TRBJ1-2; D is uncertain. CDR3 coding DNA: TGTGCCAGCAGGGAGCCGAACTATGGCTACACCTTC. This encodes CASREPNYGYTF.